This T cell receptor beta chain was retrieved from a study of cytomegalovirus exposure and HLA in healthy donors. The PCR ran on 60 Vbeta and 13 Jbeta primers. Generated by immunoSEQ multiplex PCR, the TCRdb table keeps only in-frame clones and is missing some. This sample carries about 200,000 clones, roughly 85% of them seen once, and the ten largest clones take roughly 1.9%. Trimming took off 7 bases at V and 2 bases at J, with 8 bases between the two ends. The CDR3 is 13 residues long. Germline CDR1 is LNHDA and CDR2 is SQIVND (reference sequence). This receptor was obtained from a man aged 18-30 years in good health and CMV-seronegative. The sample consisted of PBMCs. The chain couples TRBV19 to TRBJ2-2; no reliable D call. The DNA for the CDR3 is TGTGCCAGTAATTTTCGTAACACCGGGGAGCTGTTTTTT. Its translation is CASNFRNTGELFF.